Shown below are 20 T cell receptor beta chains from a single sample sequenced in a study of T cell clones after liver transplantation. TCRdb's table, derived via immunoSEQ multiplex PCR, lists solely in-frame clones and lacks some. The table lists around 100,000 clones, approximately 79% of them singletons. The sequencing here drew on CD4+ T cells from blood, taken 47 months after liver transplant. These receptors came from a human patient who received a liver transplant. The graft donor may have contributed some T cells.

The chain has TRBV4-1 and TRBJ2-1; 7 positions match TRBD2. V lost 0 bases, J lost 7 bases, and 6 bases stayed unmatched. CDR3 length equals 15 residues. Germline lookup yields CDR1 MGHRA and CDR2 YSYEKL. This CDR3 reads CASSQDPGGLNEQFF. CDR3 DNA sequence: TGCGCCAGCAGCCAAGATCCGGGGGGATTGAATGAGCAGTTCTTC.

The rearrangement joins TRBV2 to TRBJ2-1, with D uncertain. V lost 5 bases, J lost 0 bases, and 11 bases lay in between. This CDR3 has 15 residues. The germline V gene has CDR1 SNHLY and CDR2 FYNNEI. The CDR3 DNA is TGTGCCAGCAGTTCGCAGGTAATCTCCTACAATGAGCAGTTCTTC. Its protein product is CASSSQVISYNEQFF.

There are a few counts of this clone. The chain combines TRBV6-5 with TRBJ2-1; D possibly corresponds to TRBD2 (6 bases). Germline loops: CDR1 MNHEY, CDR2 SVGAGI. V was trimmed by 0 bases and J by 2 bases, leaving 11 bases between them. CDR3 size: 16 residues. The CDR3 DNA reads as TGTGCCAGCAGTTACTCGATACAGCGGGCCTACAATGAGCAGTTCTTC. Protein sequence: CASSYSIQRAYNEQFF.

V is TRBV6-5 and J is TRBJ2-1, with D maybe TRBD2 (5 bases). Germline-derived CDR1 and CDR2 are MNHEY and SVGAGI. The CDR3 has 15 residues. V was clipped by 8 bases and J by 4 bases, with 18 bases between them. The CDR3, as DNA: TGTGCCAGCCGGCGCAAAAGGGAGTATTACAATGAGCAGTTCTTC. Translated, it gives CASRRKREYYNEQFF.

The chain joins TRBV12-5 to TRBJ1-2, with TRBD1 identical over 7 bases. V trimming: 4 bases; J trimming: 4 bases; junction bases outside the gene matches: 3. The germline gives CDR1 LGHNT, CDR2 FRNRAP. The CDR3 extends over 13 amino acids. The CDR3 region is CASGSRTGYGYTF. The CDR3 DNA sequence: TGTGCTAGTGGTTCGAGGACAGGCTATGGCTACACCTTC.

The rearrangement uses TRBV7-2 and TRBJ2-6, with 7 bases that match TRBD1. Trimming at V came to 1 base and at J to 4 bases, leaving 4 bases not matched to a gene. The CDR3 runs to 16 residues. CDR1 and CDR2 (germline): SGHTA, FQGNSA. CDR3 sequence: CASSLVTGAGANVLTF. The CDR3 DNA is TGTGCCAGCAGCTTAGTTACAGGGGCCGGGGCCAACGTCCTGACTTTC.

The rearrangement links TRBV6-6 to TRBJ1-5, with 7 positions matching TRBD1. Germline CDR1 MNHNY, CDR2 SVGAGI (reference sequence). J gave up 5 bases and V 6 bases, and 7 bases lay outside the gene matches. This CDR3 comprises 14 residues. DNA of the CDR3: TGTGCCAGCAGGGGTTTAGGGGGCGATCAGCCCCAGCATTTT. Translation: CASRGLGGDQPQHF.

The chain links TRBV5-1 to TRBJ2-1; 8 bases match TRBD2. The CDR3 is 16 residues long. CDR1 and CDR2 from the germline V gene are SGHRS and YFSETQ. The V and J ends lost 3 bases and 2 bases, in that order; junction bases with no gene match: 7. In nucleotides, the CDR3 is TGCGCCAGCAGCTCGGACGGGAGGGCTACCTACAATGAGCAGTTCTTC. Protein product: CASSSDGRATYNEQFF.

The CDR3 DNA reads TGCGCCAGCAGCTTGGAAGGTAGGGACCAAGAGACCCAGTACTTC. It translates to CASSLEGRDQETQYF. V usage is TRBV5-1 and J usage is TRBJ2-5; no clear D gene. The germline V gene encodes CDR1 SGHRS and CDR2 YFSETQ. The CDR3 sequence is 15 residues long. The V and J ends lost 0 bases and 0 bases respectively, with 9 bases between them.

This chain uses TRBV21-1 with TRBJ2-3; the listed D gene, TRBD2, was not tested against the DNA. TRBV21-1 counts as a pseudogene. The CDR3 extends over 20 amino acids. The CDR3 DNA is TGTGCCAGCAGCGAGAAGGAGCGGGGGGGCCGAGATCTAGGTACAGATACGCAGTATTTT. Translation gives CASSEKERGGRDLGTDTQYF.

The chain employs TRBV7-6 and TRBJ1-5; D unclear. The CDR3 spans 14 residues. The V gene's germline CDR1 is SGHVS and CDR2 FNYEAQ. Deletions cut 2 bases from V and 1 base from J, with 6 bases between. The DNA of the CDR3 is TGTGCCAGCAGCTTAATGGGCAGCAATCAGCCCCAGCATTTT. Protein sequence: CASSLMGSNQPQHF.

The chain joins TRBV28 to TRBJ2-1; 8 bases map to TRBD1. This CDR3 spans 15 amino acids. The V gene end was trimmed by 5 bases and the J gene end by 0 bases; junction bases not matched to a gene: 3. The germline gives CDR1 MDHEN, CDR2 SYDVKM. The CDR3 sequence is CASSMDRASYNEQFF. For the CDR3, the DNA is TGTGCCAGCAGTATGGACAGGGCCTCCTACAATGAGCAGTTCTTC.

The chain recombines TRBV19 with TRBJ1-5; no firm D call. This CDR3 spans 15 amino acids. Trimming took 10 bases from V and 5 from J, leaving 21 bases between them. Germline CDR1 LNHDA, CDR2 SQIVND (reference sequence). The DNA of the CDR3 is TGTGCCACCACCCTAACTCCAGGACTCTATCAGCCCCAGCATTTT. Amino acid sequence: CATTLTPGLYQPQHF.

A word on this clone: Other DNA variants within this sample encode the same CDR3. The chain is built from TRBV5-1 and TRBJ2-5; D is unclear. Germline-derived CDR1 and CDR2 are SGHRS and YFSETQ. Between the trimmed V and J ends, which lost 1 base and 2 bases, there was a span of 0 bases. This CDR3 contains 11 residues. The CDR3 region has the DNA TGCGCCAGCAGCTTGCAAGAGACCCAGTACTTC. It yields the protein CASSLQETQYF.

This clone appeared a few times. The chain combines TRBV2 with TRBJ1-5; TRBD1 might be the D (5 bases). Trimming left V 6 bases short and J 5 bases short, with 17 bases between. The CDR3 is made up of 15 amino acids. Germline V gene data show CDR1 as SNHLY and CDR2 as FYNNEI. DNA for the CDR3: TGTGCCAGCAGAAATCGGACCAGAGGGGATCAGCCCCAGCATTTT. This codes for CASRNRTRGDQPQHF.

Ten or more counts support this clone. This chain links TRBV7-9 with TRBJ1-2, with TRBD1 identical over 9 bases. With V trimmed by 7 bases and J by 2 bases, 5 bases remained unmatched. Germline loops: CDR1 SEHNR, CDR2 FQNEAQ (reference sequence). The CDR3 runs to 14 residues. CDR3 nucleotides: TGTGCCAGCATACAGGGGGCGGCCAACTATGGCTACACCTTC. It yields the protein CASIQGAANYGYTF.

The chain employs TRBV6-5 and TRBJ1-3; D is possibly TRBD1 (5 bases). Trimming took off 6 bases at V and 0 bases at J, with 12 bases between the two ends. The CDR3 covers 15 residues. CDR1 is MNHEY, CDR2 SVGAGI, per germline. This CDR3 is CASSRDRFSGNTIYF. The CDR3 DNA follows: TGTGCCAGCAGCCGGGACCGATTCTCTGGAAACACCATATATTTT.

V is TRBV4-2 and J is TRBJ2-1, with TRBD1 as a possible D gene (5 bases). Germline values: CDR1 LGHNA, CDR2 YNFKEQ. V dropped 1 base and J dropped 6 bases, with 13 bases sitting between them. This CDR3 comprises 15 residues. CDR3 sequence reads: CASSQAGDSRNEQFF. The CDR3 DNA sequence: TGTGCCAGCAGCCAAGCGGGCGACAGTCGCAATGAGCAGTTCTTC.

In regard to this clone: Its ends do not fully match the called genes, so a read error is possible. The V and J genes are TRBV19 and TRBJ2-7; D may be TRBD1 or TRBD2 (5 bases each). Germline V gives CDR1 LNHDA, CDR2 SQIVND (reference sequence). This CDR3 is 13 amino acids long. The CDR3 here is CATPGTASHEQYF. The CDR3 DNA follows: TGTGCCACTCCCGGGACCGCCTCCCACGAGCAGTACTTC. The variable domain in full, completed from reference TRBV19 and TRBJ2-7, reads DGGITQSPKYLFRKEGQNVTLSCEQNLNHDAMYWYRQDPGQGLRLIYYSQIVNDFQKGDIAEGYSVSREKKESFPLTVTSAQKNPTAFYLCATPGTASHEQYFGPGTRLTVT.

This clone was recorded only once. This rearrangement joins TRBV7-3 to TRBJ2-3; 7 bases fit TRBD2. The germline gives CDR1 SGHTA, CDR2 FQGTGA. The CDR3 sequence is 15 residues long. V was pared by 4 bases and J by 5 bases, with 9 bases of the junction left unmatched. This chain's CDR3 is CASSSEGRVGDTQYF. CDR3 in DNA: TGTGCCAGCAGCTCGGAGGGGAGGGTAGGAGATACGCAGTATTTT.